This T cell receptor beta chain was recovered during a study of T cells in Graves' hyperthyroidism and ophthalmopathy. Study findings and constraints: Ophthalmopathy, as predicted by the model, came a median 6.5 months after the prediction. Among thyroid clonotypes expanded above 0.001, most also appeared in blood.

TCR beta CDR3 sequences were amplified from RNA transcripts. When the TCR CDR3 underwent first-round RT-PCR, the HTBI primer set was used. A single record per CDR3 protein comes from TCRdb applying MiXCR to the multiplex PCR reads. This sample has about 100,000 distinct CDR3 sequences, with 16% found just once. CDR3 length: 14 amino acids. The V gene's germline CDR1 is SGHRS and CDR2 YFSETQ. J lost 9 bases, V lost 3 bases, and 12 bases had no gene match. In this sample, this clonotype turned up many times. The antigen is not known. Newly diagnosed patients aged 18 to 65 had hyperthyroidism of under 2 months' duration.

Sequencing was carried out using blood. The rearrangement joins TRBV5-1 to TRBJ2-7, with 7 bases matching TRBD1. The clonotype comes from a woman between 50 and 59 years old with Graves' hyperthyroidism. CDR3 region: CASSSTGSAGWQYF. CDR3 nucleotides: TGCGCCAGCAGCTCGACAGGGAGTGCCGGATGGCAGTACTTC. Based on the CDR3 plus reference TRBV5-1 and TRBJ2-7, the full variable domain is KAGVTQTPRYLIKTRGQQVTLSCSPISGHRSVSWYQQTPGQGLQFLFEYFSETQRNKGNFPGRFSGRQFSNSRSEMNVSTLELGDSALYLCASSSTGSAGWQYFGPGTRLTVT.